This T cell receptor beta chain came from a study of cytomegalovirus exposure and HLA in healthy donors. Study results and limitations: Accurate HLA-A and HLA-B prediction from TCR beta sequences was reported for most subjects.

Germline V gives CDR1 SGHRS, CDR2 YFSETQ. Between the trimmed V and J ends, which lost 3 bases and 5 bases, there was a span of 17 bases. This CDR3 is 15 amino acids long. Details on this clone: Its cognate antigen is unknown.

The PCR employed 60 Vbeta primers together with 13 Jbeta primers. Here immunoSEQ multiplex PCR was the method, and the copy in TCRdb shows in-frame clones only, minus some. The sample shows fewer than 350,000 clones, over 85% of them seen only once. Sequenced sample: PBMCs. V gene TRBV5-1 combines with J gene TRBJ2-5, with D possibly being TRBD1 (5 bases). This clonotype was obtained from a woman aged 18-30 years in good health and CMV-seronegative. CDR3 nucleotide sequence: TGCGCCAGCAGCTCCAAGGACCATAGGGGCGAGACCCAGTACTTC. This codes for CASSSKDHRGETQYF.